Listed below are T cell receptor beta chains from one sample, sequenced in a study of T-cell reconstitution after alpha-beta-depleted transplantation in children. One entry per CDR3 protein, called by TCRdb with MiXCR from the PCR reads. The sample contains fewer than 700,000 distinct CDR3 sequences, about 23% of which appear only once. The sequences come from PBMCs, mostly from graft donor cells, collected 360 days after TCRalphabeta/CD19-depleted stem cell transplant. Receptors originate from a boy younger than two who had a stem cell transplant for acute myeloid leukemia, so the T cells may come from the graft donor. Both conserved end residues are part of each CDR3. A D gene is named only where the DNA matches it firmly. Clone sizes are given selectively: once, few, many, or a class where the clone is expanded.

j_call d_call v_call clone_size cdr3_nt cdr3_aa
TRBJ2-6 TRBD1 TRBV18 . TGTGCCAGCTCACCACGCGGTCGGACAGGGAATTCCGCCGGGGCCAACGTCCTGACTTTC CASSPRGRTGNSAGANVLTF
TRBJ1-4 . TRBV6-5 . TGTGCCAGCAGTTACTCGGCAGGGCTTGAACAACTGTTTTTT CASSYSAGLEQLFF
TRBJ2-1 TRBD2 TRBV20-1 many TGCAGTGCCCCAGCGGGAAACTACAATGAGCAGTTCTTC CSAPAGNYNEQFF
TRBJ1-5 . TRBV5-6 . TGTGCCAGCAGCTTTTCGGGAGAGCAGCCCCAGCATTTT CASSFSGEQPQHF
TRBJ1-6 . TRBV27 many TGTGCCAGCAGTTCACCTCAGATGAATTCACCCCTCCACTTT CASSSPQMNSPLHF
TRBJ2-3 TRBD1 TRBV5-1 . TGCGCCAGCAGAATTGGCACAAATCCGGGACAGGGGGGAGATACGCAGTATTTT CASRIGTNPGQGGDTQYF
TRBJ2-5 . TRBV19 few TGTGCCAGTAGTATCAGGGCTTCTCATCGAGAGACCCAGTACTTC CASSIRASHRETQYF
TRBJ1-3 . TRBV12-3/TRBV12-4 . TGTGCCAGCACCATGGGGTACTCTGGAAACACCATATATTTT CASTMGYSGNTIYF
TRBJ2-6 . TRBV11-2 many TGTGCCAGCAGCATTCCGGACTCTGGGGCCAACGTCCTGACTTTC CASSIPDSGANVLTF
TRBJ2-7 . TRBV11-2 . TGTGCCAGCAGAAAGTCCAGGGTCTCCTACGAGCAGTACTTC CASRKSRVSYEQYF
TRBJ1-2 . TRBV5-5 many TGTGCCAGCAGCTTGATCGCAGGTGGCTATGGCTACACCTTC CASSLIAGGYGYTF
TRBJ2-5 . TRBV10-3 few TGTGCCATCAGCCAACAACCGCCCCAGGGAGGACAAGAGACCCAGTACTTC CAISQQPPQGGQETQYF
TRBJ1-5 TRBD1 TRBV12-3/TRBV12-4 few TGTGCCAGCAGTTTAGCGCGGACAGGGGCCAATCAGCCCCAGCATTTT CASSLARTGANQPQHF
TRBJ2-1 . TRBV7-9 few TGTGCCAGCACCGCCGACAGTGGAAGCTCCTACAATGAGCAGTTCTTC CASTADSGSSYNEQFF
TRBJ1-2 TRBD1 TRBV20-1 many TGCAGTGCTCTGGACAGGGTATCAGGTGGCTACACCTTC CSALDRVSGGYTF
TRBJ2-5 TRBD2 TRBV27 . TGTGCCAGCAGAAAATATAGCGGGGGGGCCCTGGAGACCCAGTACTTC CASRKYSGGALETQYF
TRBJ1-1 . TRBV20-1 many TGCAGTGCTAGAGATGCCGTGACTGAAGCTTTCTTT CSARDAVTEAFF
TRBJ2-5 . TRBV20-1 . TGCAGTGCTAGTTCCGGGACAGAGACCCAGTACTTC CSASSGTETQYF
TRBJ2-1 . TRBV24-1 few TGTGCCACCAGTGATAACCCGAGAGCAGAGCAGTTCTTC CATSDNPRAEQFF
TRBJ2-3 . TRBV28 many TGTGCCAGCAGTTTAGCGGTCTACACAGATACGCAGTATTTT CASSLAVYTDTQYF
TRBJ2-7 TRBD1 TRBV20-1 many TGCAGTGCCAGGACAGGGACCGACGAGCAGTACTTC CSARTGTDEQYF
TRBJ1-2 . TRBV20-1 . TGCAGTGCTAGGCCCCAGGCGGGGATCGATGGCTACACCTTC CSARPQAGIDGYTF
TRBJ2-3 TRBD2 TRBV20-1 . TGCAGTGCCTCTAGAACCCCGGGGGGGCATACAGATACGCAGTATTTT CSASRTPGGHTDTQYF
TRBJ2-3 . TRBV6-1 . TGTGCCAGCAGGCCTGGGACTCTTAGCACAGATACGCAGTATTTT CASRPGTLSTDTQYF
TRBJ1-5 . TRBV10-2 few TGCGCCAGCAGGGACGGAACCAATCAGCCCCAGCATTTT CASRDGTNQPQHF